Shown below are 27 T cell receptor beta chains from a single sample sequenced in a study of blood T cell repertoires in COVID-19. Method: immunoSEQ multiplex PCR; TCRdb's copy keeps in-frame clones and lacks some. This table holds more than 300,000 clones, 88% found once. The sample was peripheral blood. These receptors came from a woman in her sixties or seventies with COVID-19, enrolled during active disease.

This sequence joins TRBV29-1 and TRBJ1-1; D ambiguous. Germline assignment: CDR1 SQVTM and CDR2 ANQGSEA. The CDR3 runs to 12 residues. With 7 bases removed from V and 0 bases from J, the gap between germline ends came to 9 bases. CDR3 DNA sequence: TGCAGCGCTTCCCCTCTGAACACTGAAGCTTTCTTT. Protein: CSASPLNTEAFF.

The chain employs TRBV18 and TRBJ1-4; D gene unclear. The length of the CDR3 is 14 residues. Trimming removed 0 bases at V and 8 bases at J, with 10 bases between. CDR1 and CDR2 (germline): KGHSH, LQKENI. CDR3 residues: CASSPPLLEEKLFF. DNA of the CDR3: TGTGCCAGCTCACCACCACTACTGGAAGAAAAACTGTTTTTT.

In DNA form, the CDR3 reads TGCAGTGCTAGTCATTACAGGAACACTGAAGCTTTCTTT. Amino acids: CSASHYRNTEAFF. The rearrangement uses TRBV20-1 and TRBJ1-1; D ambiguous. This CDR3 spans 13 amino acids. Germline-derived CDR1 and CDR2 are DFQATT and SNEGSKA (reference sequence). Trimming left V 3 bases short and J 1 base short, with 9 bases between.

This chain joins TRBV28 and TRBJ1-3, with D perhaps TRBD1 (5 bases). Trimming took 7 bases from V and 0 from J, leaving 13 bases between them. The germline CDR1 and CDR2 sequences are MDHEN and SYDVKM. The length of the CDR3 is 15 residues. CDR3 DNA: TGTGCCAGCACCCTTGACAGCAACTCTGGAAACACCATATATTTT. Translated, it gives CASTLDSNSGNTIYF.

V usage is TRBV7-2 and J usage is TRBJ1-2; a weak D match, TRBD1 (5 bases). CDR1 is SGHTA and CDR2 is FQGNSA in the germline V gene. The CDR3 totals 14 residues. V gave up 10 bases and J gave up 2 bases, with 17 bases separating them. For the CDR3, the DNA is TGTGCCACGTCGGCTCAGTCAGGGAACTATGGCTACACCTTC. This encodes CATSAQSGNYGYTF.

This clone came up once. The chain is built from TRBV2 and TRBJ1-2; D is possibly TRBD1 (6 bases). Between the trimmed V and J ends, which lost 10 bases and 6 bases, there was a span of 12 bases. The CDR3 has 11 residues. Per germline, CDR1 SNHLY and CDR2 FYNNEI. CDR3 nucleotides: TGTGCCACCACAGGGTTACATGGCTACACCTTC. Residues: CATTGLHGYTF.

The chain uses TRBV6-6 and TRBJ2-4; 9 bases line up with TRBD1. J was trimmed by 5 bases and V by 7 bases; bases with no gene match: 6. The germline gives CDR1 MNHNY, CDR2 SVGAGI (reference sequence). This CDR3 comprises 14 residues. The CDR3 protein is CASNYRTGENIQYF. As DNA, the CDR3 is TGTGCCAGCAACTACCGGACAGGGGAAAACATTCAGTACTTC.

The J gene is TRBJ1-2, the V gene TRBV5-1; 9 nucleotides match TRBD1. V dropped 4 bases and J dropped 6; count of bases not matched to a gene: 7. The CDR3 is made up of 14 amino acids. The germline gives CDR1 SGHRS, CDR2 YFSETQ. DNA of the CDR3: TGCGCCAGCAGCAGATACACAGGGGGCGATGGCTACACCTTC. It translates to CASSRYTGGDGYTF.

The V call is TRBV19, the J call TRBJ1-4; 8 bases are shared with TRBD1. Germline V gives CDR1 LNHDA, CDR2 SQIVND (reference sequence). The ends lost 4 bases at V and 8 bases at J; junction bases unmatched: 6. The CDR3 contains 14 residues. CDR3 nucleotide sequence: TGTGCCAGTAGTAACAGGGGGGAAATCGAAAAACTGTTTTTT. Protein sequence: CASSNRGEIEKLFF.

This chain joins TRBV7-2 and TRBJ2-1, with TRBD2 matching 12 bases. This CDR3 comprises 16 residues. J lost 10 bases, V lost 2 bases, and 9 bases had no gene match. CDR1 and CDR2 from the germline V gene are SGHTA and FQGNSA. DNA for the CDR3: TGTGCCAGCAGCTTAAGGGCTAGCGGGGGGGAAGTCGAGCAGTTCTTC. Translation gives CASSLRASGGEVEQFF. The full variable domain, rest sourced from reference TRBV7-2 and TRBJ2-1, is GAGVSQSPSNKVTEKGKDVELRCDPISGHTALYWYRQSLGQGLEFLIYFQGNSAPDKSGLPSDRFSAERTGGSVSTLTIQRTQQEDSAVYLCASSLRASGGEVEQFFGPGTRLTVL.

The rearrangement uses TRBV19 and TRBJ1-6, with 11 bases fitting TRBD1. Germline V lookup: CDR1 LNHDA, CDR2 SQIVND (reference sequence). The CDR3 has 14 residues. V lost 8 bases, J lost 10 bases, and 7 bases stayed unmatched. The CDR3 sequence: CASRTGGLGSPLHF. The CDR3 nucleotides read TGTGCCAGTCGGACAGGGGGCCTCGGGTCACCCCTCCACTTT. The variable domain in full, completed from reference TRBV19 and TRBJ1-6, reads DGGITQSPKYLFRKEGQNVTLSCEQNLNHDAMYWYRQDPGQGLRLIYYSQIVNDFQKGDIAEGYSVSREKKESFPLTVTSAQKNPTAFYLCASRTGGLGSPLHFGNGTRLTVT.

CDR3 bases: TGTGCCAGCAGGGTACCGGGACAGGGGCGCACCGGGGAGCTGTTTTTT. Its translation is CASRVPGQGRTGELFF. The chain joins TRBV28 to TRBJ2-2, with 10 bases fitting TRBD1. V dropped 6 bases and J dropped 4; count of bases not matched to a gene: 8. The V gene's germline CDR1 is MDHEN and CDR2 SYDVKM. The CDR3 is made up of 16 amino acids.

The genes are TRBV5-1 and TRBJ2-3; 8 nucleotides line up with TRBD1. CDR1 SGHRS and CDR2 YFSETQ come from the germline V gene. The ends lost 4 bases at V and 6 bases at J; junction bases unmatched: 13. The CDR3 consists of 16 residues. The CDR3 DNA follows: TGCGCCAGCAGCCCGGAGGACACACAGGGGGGCGATACGCAGTATTTT. Encoded protein: CASSPEDTQGGDTQYF.

This sequence joins TRBV21-1 and TRBJ2-7; the tabulated D call, TRBD2, remains unverified against the DNA. TRBV21-1 is flagged as a pseudogene. The CDR3 runs to 16 residues. CDR3 residues: CARTGTSGASSYEQYF. DNA of the CDR3: TGTGCCAGGACCGGGACTAGCGGGGCCAGCTCCTACGAGCAGTACTTC.

The V and J genes are TRBV7-9 and TRBJ2-3, with a weak D call TRBD2 (5 bases). Between the trimmed V and J ends, which lost 1 base and 6 bases, there was a span of 5 bases. CDR3 size: 12 residues. The V gene's germline CDR1 is SEHNR and CDR2 FQNEAQ (reference sequence). CDR3 protein: CASSLERDTQYF. DNA of the CDR3: TGTGCCAGCAGCTTAGAGCGGGATACGCAGTATTTT.

The chain uses TRBV5-4 and TRBJ2-7; D is possibly TRBD1 (7 bases). The CDR3 is made up of 15 amino acids. Deletions cut 3 bases from V and 0 bases from J, with 13 bases between. Germline V gene sequence: CDR1 SGHNT, CDR2 YYREEE (reference sequence). The CDR3 loop is CASSWRGDSSYEQYF. The DNA for the CDR3 is TGTGCCAGCAGCTGGAGGGGGGACAGCTCCTACGAGCAGTACTTC.

The chain is built from TRBV6-5 and TRBJ1-6, with D perhaps matching TRBD1 (5 bases). The CDR3 sequence is 15 residues long. Germline CDR1 and CDR2: MNHEY and SVGAGI. Trimming removed 0 bases from V and 7 bases from J, with 10 bases in between. CDR3 region: CASSYSPGWNSPLHF. The CDR3 DNA is TGTGCCAGCAGTTACTCGCCAGGGTGGAATTCACCCCTCCACTTT.

Remarks on this clone: This may come from a read error, since a much larger clone is one base off. The chain carries TRBV6-5 and TRBJ2-7; D not certain. Between the trimmed V and J ends, which lost 6 bases and 4 bases, there was a span of 4 bases. CDR1 and CDR2 from the germline V gene are MNHEY and SVGAGI. The CDR3 covers 10 residues. In DNA, the CDR3 is TGTGCCAGCAGCCTTTACGAGCAGTACTTC. Translation: CASSLYEQYF.

The gene calls are TRBV11-2 and TRBJ1-2; D not certain. Per the germline V gene, CDR1 is SGHAT and CDR2 is FQNNGV. The CDR3 totals 17 residues. V shed 5 bases and J shed 7 bases, with 26 bases lying between them. The CDR3 DNA reads TGTGCCAGCAGCCCTAGCTTCGTGGCGAATTCCCCCCTTGGCTACACCTTC. This encodes CASSPSFVANSPLGYTF. Looking up the rest from reference TRBV11-2 and TRBJ1-2 gives the full variable domain: EAGVAQSPRYKIIEKRQSVAFWCNPISGHATLYWYQQILGQGPKLLIQFQNNGVVDDSQLPKDRFSAERLKGVDSTLKIQPAKLEDSAVYLCASSPSFVANSPLGYTFGSGTRLTVV.

The chain couples TRBV7-2 to TRBJ2-5; D is undetermined. The CDR3 length is 13 residues. V was pared by 4 bases and J by 2 bases, with 8 bases between. Germline CDR1 and CDR2: SGHTA and FQGNSA. DNA for the CDR3: TGTGCCAGCAGCTATAGGAGACAAGAGACCCAGTACTTC. Translated: CASSYRRQETQYF.

This sequence joins TRBV27 and TRBJ1-5; 9 nucleotides match TRBD1. The V gene's germline CDR1 is MNHEY and CDR2 SMNVEV (reference sequence). V was pared by 2 bases and J by 7 bases, with 0 bases of the junction left unmatched. The CDR3 sequence is 13 residues long. CDR3 bases: TGTGCCAGCAGTTTAGGACAGGGGCAGCCCCAGCATTTT. Translating it yields CASSLGQGQPQHF.

The chain uses TRBV3-1 (or the pseudogene TRBV3-2) and TRBJ2-3, with 10 bases aligning to TRBD2. The germline V gene has CDR1 LGHDT and CDR2 YNNKEL (reference sequence). J gave up 4 bases and V 2 bases, and 3 bases lay outside the gene matches. This CDR3 region has 15 residues. CDR3 nucleotide sequence: TGTGCCAGCAGCCAAACGCTAGCGGGGGCAGATACGCAGTATTTT. Its translation is CASSQTLAGADTQYF.

The chain combines TRBV7-8 with TRBJ1-1; 9 bases align to TRBD1. CDR3 size: 12 residues. Germline loops: CDR1 SGHVS, CDR2 FQNEAQ. V lost 5 bases to trimming and J lost 12 bases; unmatched junction nucleotides: 7. DNA of the CDR3: TGTGCCAGCAGCCCGAGGACAGGGGTGACTTTCTTT. It is translated as CASSPRTGVTFF.

This chain uses TRBV27 with TRBJ2-1, with D unclear. The CDR3 spans 15 residues. Germline V gene data show CDR1 as MNHEY and CDR2 as SMNVEV (reference sequence). The germline V and J ends were trimmed by 3 bases and 0 bases, with 9 bases remaining between them. CDR3 amino acids: CASSLRPGSYNEQFF. The CDR3 coding sequence is TGTGCCAGCAGTTTGAGGCCCGGCTCCTACAATGAGCAGTTCTTC.

The chain couples TRBV21-1 to TRBJ2-3; the table names TRBD2, a call not compared with the DNA. TRBV21-1 is a known pseudogene. CDR3 size: 17 residues. In DNA form, the CDR3 reads TGTGCCAGCAGCAAACGCCTAGCGGGGGGGCCGGGGGATACGCAGTATTTT. It translates to CASSKRLAGGPGDTQYF.

The chain recombines TRBV29-1 with TRBJ1-1; D is unclear. The CDR3 totals 12 residues. V was clipped by 0 bases and J by 6 bases, with 8 bases between them. CDR1 and CDR2 (germline): SQVTM, ANQGSEA. CDR3 sequence: CSVEDLQAEAFF. Written as DNA, the CDR3 is TGCAGCGTTGAAGATCTTCAGGCTGAAGCTTTCTTT.

The chain is built from TRBV19 and TRBJ2-4; 7 nucleotides align to TRBD1. With V trimmed by 11 bases and J by 5 bases, 9 bases remained unmatched. CDR3 length equals 13 residues. The germline CDR1 and CDR2 sequences are LNHDA and SQIVND (reference sequence). CDR3: CARCPGTENIQYF. The CDR3 nucleotides read TGTGCCCGTTGCCCCGGGACAGAAAACATTCAGTACTTC.